The 7 T cell receptor beta chains listed next were all sequenced from one sample in a study of blood T cell repertoires in COVID-19. Using immunoSEQ multiplex PCR, the repertoire was profiled, and TCRdb retains in-frame clones only, with some absent. The sample consists of around 270,000 clones, 84% of them appearing once. Sequences were obtained from peripheral blood. The receptors stem from a middle-aged woman who had recovered from COVID-19.

The chain joins TRBV4-1 to TRBJ2-5; D is perhaps TRBD1 (5 bases). CDR3 size: 13 residues. Looked up from germline, CDR1 is MGHRA and CDR2 is YSYEKL. With 1 base removed from V and 5 bases from J, the gap between germline ends came to 8 bases. The CDR3 DNA reads TGCGCCAGCAGCCAAGGGACACGGGAGACCCAGTACTTC. It specifies CASSQGTRETQYF.

The V and J genes are TRBV6-6 and TRBJ1-5; 7 positions match TRBD1. The germline V gene encodes CDR1 MNHNY and CDR2 SVGAGI (reference sequence). The CDR3 is made up of 13 amino acids. Germline trimming cut 8 bases from V and 2 bases from J; bases unmatched to any gene: 3. The CDR3 loop reads CASGDRGNQPQHF. DNA for the CDR3: TGTGCCAGCGGAGACAGGGGCAATCAGCCCCAGCATTTT.

V gene TRBV6-1 combines with J gene TRBJ1-2; D is perhaps TRBD1 (5 bases). Germline V gene data show CDR1 as MNHNS and CDR2 as SASEGT. V was cut by 1 base and J by 7 bases, with 16 bases left in between. The CDR3 consists of 15 residues. The CDR3 DNA sequence: TGTGCCAGCAGTGAAGGCCCGGGACTGATTTTTGGCTACACCTTC. This sequence encodes CASSEGPGLIFGYTF.

The genes are TRBV18 and TRBJ1-6; 7 bases are shared with TRBD1. V lost 1 base to trimming and J lost 3 bases; unmatched junction nucleotides: 6. This CDR3 spans 17 amino acids. Germline CDR1 is KGHSH and CDR2 is LQKENI. CDR3 residues: CASSPRETGFYNSPLHF. CDR3 DNA sequence: TGTGCCAGCTCACCACGCGAGACAGGGTTCTATAATTCACCCCTCCACTTT.

Only one count was recorded for this clone. The J gene is TRBJ2-7, the V gene TRBV11-2, with a weak D call TRBD1 (7 bases). Germline CDR1 SGHAT, CDR2 FQNNGV. The CDR3 contains 15 residues. Trimming shortened V by 3 bases and J by 1 base, and 13 bases separated the two germline ends. In DNA form, the CDR3 reads TGTGCCAGCAGCTTTCAGTCAGGGGGGTCCTACGAGCAGTACTTC. It encodes CASSFQSGGSYEQYF. Complete variable domain (other parts from reference TRBV11-2 and TRBJ2-7): EAGVAQSPRYKIIEKRQSVAFWCNPISGHATLYWYQQILGQGPKLLIQFQNNGVVDDSQLPKDRFSAERLKGVDSTLKIQPAKLEDSAVYLCASSFQSGGSYEQYFGPGTRLTVT.

This clone has more than one count but fewer than ten. CDR3 in DNA: TGTGCCAGCAGTGAATCGGGGACAGCTCTGAGAAAACTGTTTTTT. Its translation is CASSESGTALRKLFF. The V call is TRBV6-1, the J call TRBJ1-4; the match to TRBD1 covers 7 bases. Trimming took 2 bases from V and 10 from J; bases not matched to a gene: 10. Germline V lookup: CDR1 MNHNS, CDR2 SASEGT. The length of the CDR3 is 15 residues.

The rearrangement links TRBV7-8 to TRBJ2-2, with D perhaps TRBD2 (6 bases). Germline values: CDR1 SGHVS, CDR2 FQNEAQ. Trimming cost V 3 bases and J 6 bases, with 11 bases left between them. CDR3 length: 14 residues. The CDR3 DNA reads as TGTGCCAGCAGCTTCAATTCGGGGGCCGGGGAGCTGTTTTTT. Amino acid sequence: CASSFNSGAGELFF. Variable domain in full (rest from reference TRBV7-8 and TRBJ2-2): GAGVSQSPRYKVAKRGQDVALRCDPISGHVSLFWYQQALGQGPEFLTYFQNEAQLDKSGLPSDRFFAERPEGSVSTLKIQRTQQEDSAVYLCASSFNSGAGELFFGEGSRLTVL.